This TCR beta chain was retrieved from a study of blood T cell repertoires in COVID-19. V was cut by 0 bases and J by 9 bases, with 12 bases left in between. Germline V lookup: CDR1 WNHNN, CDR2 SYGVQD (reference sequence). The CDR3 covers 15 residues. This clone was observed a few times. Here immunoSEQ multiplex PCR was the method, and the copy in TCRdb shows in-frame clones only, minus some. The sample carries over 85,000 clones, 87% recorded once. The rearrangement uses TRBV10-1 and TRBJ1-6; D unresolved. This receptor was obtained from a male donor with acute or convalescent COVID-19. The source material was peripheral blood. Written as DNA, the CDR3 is TGCGCCAGCAGTGAGTCGTACAGAGCAGGTTCACCCCTCCACTTT. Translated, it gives CASSESYRAGSPLHF.